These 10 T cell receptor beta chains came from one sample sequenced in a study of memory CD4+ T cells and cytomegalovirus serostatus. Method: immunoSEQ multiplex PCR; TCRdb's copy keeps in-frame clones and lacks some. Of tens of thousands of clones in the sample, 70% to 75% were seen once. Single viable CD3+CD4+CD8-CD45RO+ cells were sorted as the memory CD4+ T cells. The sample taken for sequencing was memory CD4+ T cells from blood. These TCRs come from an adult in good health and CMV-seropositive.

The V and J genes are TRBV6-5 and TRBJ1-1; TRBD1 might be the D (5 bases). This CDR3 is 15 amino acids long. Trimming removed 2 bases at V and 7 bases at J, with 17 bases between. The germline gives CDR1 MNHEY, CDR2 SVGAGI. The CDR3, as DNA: TGTGCCAGCAGTTACGCCTTCAACGGGGCAGGTGAAGCTTTCTTT. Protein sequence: CASSYAFNGAGEAFF.

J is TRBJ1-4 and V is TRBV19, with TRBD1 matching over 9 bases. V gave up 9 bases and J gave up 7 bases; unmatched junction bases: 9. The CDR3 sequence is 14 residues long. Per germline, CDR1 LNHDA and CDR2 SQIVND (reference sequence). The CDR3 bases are TGTGCCAGCTTTAGGACAGGGGCGGGTGAAAAACTGTTTTTT. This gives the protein CASFRTGAGEKLFF.

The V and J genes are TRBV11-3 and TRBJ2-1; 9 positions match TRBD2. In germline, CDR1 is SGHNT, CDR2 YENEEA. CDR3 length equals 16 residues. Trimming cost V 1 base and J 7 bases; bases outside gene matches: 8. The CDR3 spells CASSLVMSGRSNEQFF. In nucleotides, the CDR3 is TGTGCCAGCAGCTTAGTAATGAGCGGGAGGTCGAATGAGCAGTTCTTC.

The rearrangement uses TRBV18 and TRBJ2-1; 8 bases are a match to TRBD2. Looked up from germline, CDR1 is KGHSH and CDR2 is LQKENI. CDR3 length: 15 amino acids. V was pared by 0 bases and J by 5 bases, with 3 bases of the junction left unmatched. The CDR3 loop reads CASSPPTSAHNEQFF. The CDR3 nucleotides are TGTGCCAGCTCACCACCGACTAGCGCCCACAATGAGCAGTTCTTC.

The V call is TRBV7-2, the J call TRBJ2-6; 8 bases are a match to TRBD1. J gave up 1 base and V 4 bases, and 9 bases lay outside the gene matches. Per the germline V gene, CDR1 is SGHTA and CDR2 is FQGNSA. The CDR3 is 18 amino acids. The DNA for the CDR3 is TGTGCCAGCAGCTCCCGACAGGGGCTTAGATCTGGGGCCAACGTCCTGACTTTC. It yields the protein CASSSRQGLRSGANVLTF.

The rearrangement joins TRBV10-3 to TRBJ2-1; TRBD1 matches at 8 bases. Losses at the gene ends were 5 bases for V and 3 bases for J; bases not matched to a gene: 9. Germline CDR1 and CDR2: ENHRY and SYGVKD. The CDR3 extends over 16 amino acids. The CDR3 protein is CAISKTGAPLYNEQFF. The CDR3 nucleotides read TGTGCCATCAGTAAGACAGGGGCCCCCCTCTACAATGAGCAGTTCTTC.

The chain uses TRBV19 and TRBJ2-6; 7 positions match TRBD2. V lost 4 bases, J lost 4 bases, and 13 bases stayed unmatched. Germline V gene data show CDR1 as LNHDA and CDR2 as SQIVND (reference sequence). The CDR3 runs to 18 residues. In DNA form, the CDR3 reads TGTGCCAGTAGTAAGGTGGCGCTGAGCGGGGCCGGGGCCAACGTCCTGACTTTC. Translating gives CASSKVALSGAGANVLTF. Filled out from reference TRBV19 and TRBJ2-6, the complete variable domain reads DGGITQSPKYLFRKEGQNVTLSCEQNLNHDAMYWYRQDPGQGLRLIYYSQIVNDFQKGDIAEGYSVSREKKESFPLTVTSAQKNPTAFYLCASSKVALSGAGANVLTFGAGSRLTVL.

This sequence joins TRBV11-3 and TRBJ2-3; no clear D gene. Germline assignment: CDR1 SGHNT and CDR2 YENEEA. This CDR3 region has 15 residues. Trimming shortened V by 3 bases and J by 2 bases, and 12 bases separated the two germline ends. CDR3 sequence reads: CASSFTRTPTDTQYF. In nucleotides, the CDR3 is TGTGCCAGCAGCTTTACCAGAACCCCCACAGATACGCAGTATTTT.

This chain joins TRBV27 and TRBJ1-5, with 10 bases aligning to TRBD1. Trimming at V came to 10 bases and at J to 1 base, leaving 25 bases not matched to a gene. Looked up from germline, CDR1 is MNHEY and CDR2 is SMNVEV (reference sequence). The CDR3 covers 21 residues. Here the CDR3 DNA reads TGTGCCACCGCAGCGTGGGGGCCTACCGGGGACAGGGGAAAGAGCAATCAGCCCCAGCATTTT. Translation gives CATAAWGPTGDRGKSNQPQHF.

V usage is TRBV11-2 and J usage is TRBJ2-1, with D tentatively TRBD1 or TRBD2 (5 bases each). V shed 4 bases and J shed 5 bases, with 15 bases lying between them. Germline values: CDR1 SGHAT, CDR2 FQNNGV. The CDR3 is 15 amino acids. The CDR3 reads CASSSSRGANNEQFF. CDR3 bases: TGTGCCAGCAGCTCCTCTAGAGGGGCTAACAATGAGCAGTTCTTC.